What follows are 22 T cell receptor beta chains derived from one specimen sequenced in a study of blood T cell repertoires in COVID-19. Produced via immunoSEQ multiplex PCR; TCRdb's table is partial and in-frame only. The table lists about 190,000 clones, around 84% of them singletons. Sequences were obtained from peripheral blood. The receptors derive from a man under 40 with active or convalescent COVID-19.

The chain combines TRBV30 with TRBJ1-2; 8 nucleotides line up with TRBD1. In germline, CDR1 is GTSNPN, CDR2 SVGIG (reference sequence). The V and J ends lost 0 bases and 4 bases, in that order; junction bases with no gene match: 7. The CDR3 covers 15 residues. The CDR3: CAWSVMQGAAYGYTF. The CDR3 DNA follows: TGTGCCTGGAGTGTAATGCAGGGGGCGGCCTATGGCTACACCTTC.

The genes are TRBV4-3 and TRBJ2-7; D remains ambiguous. CDR3 size: 14 residues. CDR1 is LGHNA and CDR2 is YSLEER in the germline V gene. Trimming took off 0 bases at V and 3 bases at J, with 9 bases between the two ends. CDR3 nucleotides: TGCGCCAGCAGCCAAGACGAGATCGGCTACGAGCAGTACTTC. It specifies CASSQDEIGYEQYF.

The chain links TRBV7-6 to TRBJ2-2; no clear D. The germline V gene has CDR1 SGHVS and CDR2 FNYEAQ. The V and J ends lost 1 base and 1 base respectively, with 10 bases between them. The CDR3 sequence is 16 residues long. CDR3 sequence reads: CASSLGIGQNTGELFF. The CDR3 nucleotides read TGTGCCAGCAGCTTAGGGATTGGGCAGAACACCGGGGAGCTGTTTTTT.

Points on this clone: Other DNA sequences in this specimen translate into the identical CDR3. This chain joins TRBV7-9 and TRBJ1-1; 7 bases align to TRBD1. The CDR3 runs 14 residues. V dropped 1 base and J dropped 1; count of bases not matched to a gene: 0. Germline assignment: CDR1 SEHNR and CDR2 FQNEAQ (reference sequence). CDR3 in amino acids: CASSLGTGNTEAFF. In DNA form, the CDR3 reads TGTGCCAGCAGCTTAGGGACAGGGAACACTGAAGCTTTCTTT.

The chain carries TRBV18 and TRBJ2-5; D is unresolved. Trimming took off 3 bases at V and 0 bases at J, with 5 bases between the two ends. The CDR3 sequence is 13 residues long. CDR1 is KGHSH, CDR2 LQKENI, per germline. The CDR3 region has the DNA TGTGCCAGCTCACCTTCGTACCAAGAGACCCAGTACTTC. This encodes CASSPSYQETQYF.

Regarding this clone: Germline is not matched at one junction end, which may reflect a read error. V is TRBV5-4 and J is TRBJ2-6, with D possibly matching TRBD2 (7 bases). There are 19 residues in the CDR3. Germline V gene data show CDR1 as SGHNT and CDR2 as YYREEE (reference sequence). As DNA, the CDR3 is TGTCCCAGCAGTAACACGACCGGGGGGCCCCCCTCTGGGGCCAACGTCCTGACTTTC. It is translated as CPSSNTTGGPPSGANVLTF.

The chain recombines TRBV7-2 with TRBJ1-2, with D possibly TRBD1 on 5 matching bases. The CDR3 covers 14 residues. The V end lost 7 bases, the J end lost 8 bases, and 20 bases lay between the germline ends. Germline CDR1 and CDR2: SGHTA and FQGNSA. CDR3 protein: CASTYGGLANGYTF. CDR3 nucleotides: TGTGCCAGCACCTACGGGGGTTTGGCTAACGGCTACACCTTC.

The rearrangement links TRBV18 to TRBJ1-2; 11 nucleotides line up with TRBD1. CDR1 KGHSH and CDR2 LQKENI come from the germline V gene. With V trimmed by 1 base and J by 8 bases, 6 bases remained unmatched. The CDR3 consists of 15 residues. The CDR3 region is CASSPLDRGRNGYTF. CDR3 nucleotides: TGTGCCAGCTCACCACTGGACAGGGGGCGAAACGGCTACACCTTC.

The CDR3 DNA sequence: TGTGCCAGCAGCCGACGGCCGGGACACCAGAACACCGGGGAGCTGTTTTTT. Translated, it gives CASSRRPGHQNTGELFF. The chain couples TRBV5-8 to TRBJ2-2, with D perhaps TRBD1 (6 bases). CDR3 size: 17 residues. Germline-derived CDR1 and CDR2 are SGHTS and YDEGEE. The V end lost 4 bases, the J end lost 1 base, and 17 bases lay between the germline ends.

The CDR3, as DNA: TGTGCCAGCAGCTTAGGTGACGGAGTAATTTACGAGCAGTACTTC. This gives the protein CASSLGDGVIYEQYF. The V and J genes are TRBV7-9 and TRBJ2-7; D remains unclear. This CDR3 comprises 15 residues. Germline lookup yields CDR1 SEHNR and CDR2 FQNEAQ (reference sequence). The V end was cut by 1 base, the J end by 4 bases, with 14 bases between.

The gene calls are TRBV27 and TRBJ1-2, with 7 positions matching TRBD1. The V segment lost 2 bases and the J segment 2 bases; nucleotides outside the gene matches: 2. In germline, CDR1 is MNHEY, CDR2 SMNVEV (reference sequence). CDR3 length equals 14 residues. The CDR3 reads CASSLGGGNYGYTF. CDR3 DNA: TGTGCCAGCAGTTTAGGAGGGGGCAACTATGGCTACACCTTC.

This rearrangement joins TRBV13 to TRBJ2-3, with TRBD2 identical over 11 bases. The CDR3 runs 20 residues. The germline gives CDR1 PRHDT, CDR2 FYEKMQ (reference sequence). V lost 5 bases, J lost 0 bases, and 16 bases stayed unmatched. In nucleotides, the CDR3 is TGTGCCAGCAGCCAAGGGGGACTAGCGGAGCCCCCCTTTAGCACAGATACGCAGTATTTT. This gives the protein CASSQGGLAEPPFSTDTQYF.

The chain couples TRBV3-1 (or the pseudogene TRBV3-2) to TRBJ2-1, with a weak D call TRBD2 (6 bases). CDR1 and CDR2 from the germline V gene are LGHDT and YNNKEL (reference sequence). Trimming removed 7 bases at V and 7 bases at J, with 14 bases between. The CDR3 consists of 13 residues. This CDR3 is CASTPRRGNEQFF. CDR3 in DNA: TGTGCCAGCACCCCCCGGCGGGGAAATGAGCAGTTCTTC.

V usage is TRBV29-1 and J usage is TRBJ2-1, with D possibly TRBD2 on 5 matching bases. From germline, CDR1 is SQVTM and CDR2 ANQGSEA. The CDR3 has 13 amino acids. Trimming stripped 1 base from V and 9 bases from J, with 13 bases between. The CDR3 spells CSVEGLPGSEQFF. DNA of the CDR3: TGCAGCGTTGAAGGGCTCCCTGGGAGTGAGCAGTTCTTC.

The V gene is TRBV7-9, the J gene TRBJ2-2; D is unclear. Germline assignment: CDR1 SEHNR and CDR2 FQNEAQ (reference sequence). The ends were cut back, 9 bases at V and 4 bases at J, with 15 bases in the middle. The CDR3 runs 14 residues. The DNA of the CDR3 is TGTGCCAGTACGAGCCCCGGTTTCACCGGGGAGCTGTTTTTT. Its protein product is CASTSPGFTGELFF.

The V call is TRBV28, the J call TRBJ1-2; 9 bases are a match to TRBD1. CDR1 and CDR2 from the germline V gene are MDHEN and SYDVKM. V was clipped by 4 bases and J by 6 bases; unmatched bases: 3. The CDR3 covers 13 residues. This chain's CDR3 is CASSSGQGHGYTF. DNA for the CDR3: TGTGCCAGCAGTTCGGGACAGGGTCATGGCTACACCTTC.

The chain carries TRBV24-1 and TRBJ1-1; perhaps TRBD1 as D (5 bases). Trimming left V 9 bases short and J 4 bases short, with 17 bases between. There are 14 residues in the CDR3. The germline V gene encodes CDR1 KGHDR and CDR2 SFDVKD. CDR3: CATQQFREGTEAFF. Here the CDR3 DNA reads TGTGCCACCCAACAGTTCAGGGAAGGCACTGAAGCTTTCTTT.

The chain couples TRBV19 to TRBJ1-3, with D possibly matching TRBD1 (5 bases). This CDR3 region has 14 residues. Germline CDR1 reads LNHDA; CDR2 reads SQIVND (reference sequence). Trimming pared 9 bases from V and 3 bases from J, leaving 15 bases between. CDR3 sequence reads: CASRSGQGGNTIYF. In nucleotides, the CDR3 is TGTGCCAGCCGGAGTGGGCAGGGTGGAAACACCATATATTTT.

The genes are TRBV6-2 or TRBV6-3 and TRBJ1-5, with unresolved D. Germline V CDR1 and CDR2: MNHEY, SVGEGT. CDR3 length equals 15 residues. Trimming left V 0 bases short and J 5 bases short, with 11 bases between. The CDR3 sequence is CASSYSEGSDQPQHF. CDR3 DNA sequence: TGTGCCAGCAGTTACTCTGAGGGCAGTGATCAGCCCCAGCATTTT.

The chain couples TRBV11-2 to TRBJ1-4; the D gene is possibly TRBD1 (5 bases). The V gene's germline CDR1 is SGHAT and CDR2 FQNNGV. Trimming cost V 4 bases and J 7 bases, with 16 bases left between them. There are 15 residues in the CDR3. CDR3 bases: TGTGCCAGCAGCTCTTCCAGGGTCTCGAGTGAAAAACTGTTTTTT. Translation gives CASSSSRVSSEKLFF.

J is TRBJ1-3 and V is TRBV30; no clear D. V shed 5 bases and J shed 4 bases, with 15 bases lying between them. Germline V lookup: CDR1 GTSNPN, CDR2 SVGIG (reference sequence). CDR3 length: 14 residues. The DNA of the CDR3 is TGTGCCTGGGCGGCTGGCAGCGGGGGAAACACCATATATTTT. This translates into CAWAAGSGGNTIYF.

The V call is TRBV19, the J call TRBJ1-2; TRBD1 aligns across 7 bases. This CDR3 spans 14 amino acids. Germline lookup yields CDR1 LNHDA and CDR2 SQIVND (reference sequence). The J segment lost 4 bases and the V segment lost 6 bases, leaving 8 bases of the junction unmatched. The CDR3 DNA reads as TGTGCCAGTAGGGGCCGTCAGGGGGGCTATGGCTACACCTTC. It is translated as CASRGRQGGYGYTF.